The 27 T cell receptor beta chains given below trace back to one sample, sequenced in a study of fetal regulatory T cell absence and autoimmunity (dated by TCRdb to 2015 to 2018). Library creation used the immunoSEQ multiplex PCR assay. The immuneACCESS repertoire file appears here via TCRdb, limited to in-frame rearrangements. These files lack a portion of the clones; in checked studies, under half of the deficit traces to unresolved V genes, and the cause of the others is not known. For this sample the table gives about 43,000 clones, of which about 79% were detected only once. 0.41% of the sample goes to the ten largest clones. Sequenced sample: cord blood. The receptors come from a newborn boy with IPEX syndrome.

This clone has just a few counts. The rearrangement joins TRBV19 to TRBJ1-4; tentatively, D is TRBD1 (5 bases). The CDR3 is 14 residues long. V dropped 5 bases and J dropped 4 bases, with 11 bases sitting between them. Germline CDR1 is LNHDA and CDR2 is SQIVND (reference sequence). The CDR3 coding sequence is TGTGCCAGTAGTCCCTGGGGCGGTAATGAAAAACTGTTTTTT. It codes for CASSPWGGNEKLFF.

This clone occurred once. Written as DNA, the CDR3 is TGTGCCAGCAGCTCACTCGGACAGGAAGTTCCTCAAGAGACCCAGTACTTC. Its protein product is CASSSLGQEVPQETQYF. The V call is TRBV11-3, the J call TRBJ2-5; 7 bases are shared with TRBD1. The trim removed 4 bases at V and 2 bases at J, leaving 13 bases unmatched. This CDR3 region has 17 residues. Per the germline V gene, CDR1 is SGHNT and CDR2 is YENEEA.

In this sample, this clone turned up a few times. This chain uses TRBV19 with TRBJ2-1; the match to TRBD2 covers 15 bases. The trim removed 5 bases at V and 8 bases at J, leaving 4 bases unmatched. Germline V CDR1 and CDR2: LNHDA, SQIVND (reference sequence). This CDR3 has 15 residues. DNA for the CDR3: TGTGCCAGTAGTGGGACTAGCGGGAGGCTGGATGAGCAGTTCTTC. Protein: CASSGTSGRLDEQFF.

The genes are TRBV2 and TRBJ2-3; 7 bases agree with TRBD2. V lost 6 bases to trimming and J lost 6 bases; unmatched junction nucleotides: 12. The CDR3 extends over 15 amino acids. The germline V gene encodes CDR1 SNHLY and CDR2 FYNNEI. CDR3: CASSPRLGRMDTQYF. The CDR3 nucleotides are TGTGCCAGCAGCCCTAGACTCGGGAGGATGGATACGCAGTATTTT.

The CDR3 spells CASSLAGGNQPQHF. The CDR3 region has the DNA TGTGCCAGCAGCTTGGCGGGGGGCAATCAGCCCCAGCATTTT. J is TRBJ1-5 and V is TRBV5-5; D is possibly TRBD1 (5 bases). V was cut by 0 bases and J by 2 bases, with 6 bases left in between. The CDR3 has 14 residues. Germline assignment: CDR1 SGHKS and CDR2 YYEKEE (reference sequence). The full variable domain, rest sourced from reference TRBV5-5 and TRBJ1-5, is DAGVTQSPTHLIKTRGQQVTLRCSPISGHKSVSWYQQVLGQGPQFIFQYYEKEERGRGNFPDRFSARQFPNYSSELNVNALLLGDSALYLCASSLAGGNQPQHFGDGTRLSIL.

This clone was counted only a few times. The CDR3 sequence: CASSYSPGSYGYTF. The CDR3 region has the DNA TGTGCCAGCAGTTACTCGCCCGGGTCCTATGGCTACACCTTC. The chain is built from TRBV6-5 and TRBJ1-2; D is uncertain. Germline CDR1 and CDR2: MNHEY and SVGAGI. This CDR3 region has 14 residues. The ends were cut back, 0 bases at V and 4 bases at J, with 9 bases in the middle.

The chain joins TRBV27 to TRBJ2-2; 8 bases line up with TRBD1. With V trimmed by 6 bases and J by 7 bases, 4 bases remained unmatched. The CDR3 has 13 amino acids. Germline V gives CDR1 MNHEY, CDR2 SMNVEV (reference sequence). CDR3 region: CASRTGVYGELFF. CDR3 DNA: TGTGCCAGCAGGACAGGGGTGTACGGGGAGCTGTTTTTT.

This chain links TRBV28 with TRBJ1-2; 9 nucleotides line up with TRBD1. The germline gives CDR1 MDHEN, CDR2 SYDVKM. With 5 bases clipped from V and 2 bases from J, the junction kept 6 bases outside the gene matches. CDR3 size: 15 residues. CDR3: CASSLEGTGNYGYTF. CDR3 nucleotide sequence: TGTGCCAGCAGTCTGGAGGGGACAGGGAACTATGGCTACACCTTC.

This rearrangement joins TRBV19 to TRBJ2-2; D is possibly TRBD1 or TRBD2 (5 bases each). V was shortened by 8 bases and J by 5 bases, with 15 bases between the two germline ends. CDR1 is LNHDA and CDR2 is SQIVND in the germline V gene (reference sequence). The CDR3 is made up of 14 amino acids. This CDR3 reads CASALPEGTGELFF. CDR3 bases: TGTGCCAGTGCTCTCCCTGAGGGGACCGGGGAGCTGTTTTTT.

V and J are TRBV2 and TRBJ2-7; D perhaps matches TRBD1 (5 bases). Trimming pared 6 bases from V and 2 bases from J, leaving 11 bases between. Germline V gene data show CDR1 as SNHLY and CDR2 as FYNNEI. CDR3 size: 13 residues. Here the CDR3 DNA reads TGTGCCAGCAGGGACACCCCTGCCTACGAGCAGTACTTC. Translation gives CASRDTPAYEQYF.

This chain joins TRBV7-6 and TRBJ2-1, with 7 positions matching TRBD2. V shed 3 bases, J shed 4 bases, and the junction held 6 bases outside the gene matches. The V gene's germline CDR1 is SGHVS and CDR2 FNYEAQ. The CDR3 loop spans 15 amino acids. CDR3 residues: CASSFRLAEYNEQFF. In DNA form, the CDR3 reads TGTGCCAGCAGCTTTCGCCTAGCGGAATACAATGAGCAGTTCTTC.

The chain combines TRBV25-1 with TRBJ2-5; 12 bases are shared with TRBD2. V was pared by 2 bases and J by 5 bases, with 6 bases of the junction left unmatched. CDR1 is MGHDK, CDR2 SYGVNS, per germline. The CDR3 has 16 residues. As DNA, the CDR3 is TGTGCCAGCAGTGAAGGATCTAGCGGGGGGGTGGAGACCCAGTACTTC. This translates into CASSEGSSGGVETQYF.

This clone showed up just a few times. The chain combines TRBV7-2 with TRBJ2-7; possible D gene TRBD2, 5 bases. Germline V gene lookup returns CDR1 SGHTA and CDR2 FQGNSA. This CDR3 comprises 14 residues. Trimming took 3 bases from V and 4 from J, leaving 13 bases between them. This CDR3 is CASSLGLRGYEQYF. CDR3 in DNA: TGTGCCAGCAGCTTGGGCCTACGGGGTTACGAGCAGTACTTC.

The gene calls are TRBV27 and TRBJ2-5, with a weak D call TRBD1 (6 bases). Germline lookup yields CDR1 MNHEY and CDR2 SMNVEV (reference sequence). V was trimmed by 7 bases and J by 8 bases, leaving 14 bases between them. This CDR3 is built from 12 residues. CDR3 region: CASNQPGHTQYF. As DNA, the CDR3 is TGTGCCAGCAACCAACCGGGACATACCCAGTACTTC.

The V gene is TRBV4-1, the J gene TRBJ1-1; D is uncertain. This CDR3 has 15 residues. V lost 1 base, J lost 1 base, and 10 bases lay in between. CDR1 is MGHRA, CDR2 YSYEKL, per germline. CDR3 sequence: CASSQGYSWNTEAFF. The CDR3 DNA is TGCGCCAGCAGCCAAGGATACAGCTGGAACACTGAAGCTTTCTTT.

This chain connects TRBV25-1 to TRBJ1-1; possibly TRBD1 for D (5 bases). This CDR3 spans 16 amino acids. Germline-derived CDR1 and CDR2 are MGHDK and SYGVNS. Deletions cut 1 base from V and 4 bases from J, with 16 bases between. CDR3 protein: CASSEFRDGRGTEAFF. Here the CDR3 DNA reads TGTGCCAGCAGTGAATTCCGGGACGGCCGGGGCACTGAAGCTTTCTTT.

Only a few counts were recorded for this clone. The chain has TRBV5-8 and TRBJ2-7; TRBD1 agrees at 10 bases. Germline assignment: CDR1 SGHTS and CDR2 YDEGEE. The CDR3 is 15 residues long. V lost 0 bases, J lost 4 bases, and 4 bases stayed unmatched. CDR3 amino acids: CASSLVPGQGYEQYF. CDR3 in DNA: TGTGCCAGCAGCTTGGTCCCGGGACAGGGGTACGAGCAGTACTTC.

V gene TRBV19 combines with J gene TRBJ2-7; 11 nucleotides line up with TRBD1. This CDR3 has 15 amino acids. Trimming cost V 4 bases and J 6 bases; bases outside gene matches: 8. CDR1 is LNHDA, CDR2 SQIVND, per germline (reference sequence). CDR3 bases: TGTGCCAGTAGTACCCCTTGGACAGGGGGCACCGAGCAGTACTTC. Translating it yields CASSTPWTGGTEQYF.

V usage is TRBV5-1 and J usage is TRBJ1-1, with D perhaps matching TRBD1 (6 bases). The CDR3 is 16 residues long. Germline V gene sequence: CDR1 SGHRS, CDR2 YFSETQ. Trimming removed 4 bases at V and 1 base at J, with 17 bases between. In DNA, the CDR3 is TGCGCCAGCAGCGAAACGACAGGTGGTTGGAACACTGAAGCTTTCTTT. This gives the protein CASSETTGGWNTEAFF.

The chain uses TRBV19 and TRBJ2-3; D might be TRBD2 (5 bases). CDR1 is LNHDA and CDR2 is SQIVND in the germline V gene (reference sequence). The CDR3 has 13 residues. V was trimmed by 3 bases and J by 3 bases, leaving 7 bases between them. The CDR3 spells CASSITRTDTQYF. The CDR3 DNA reads TGTGCCAGTAGTATCACTAGGACAGATACGCAGTATTTT. Based on the CDR3 plus reference TRBV19 and TRBJ2-3, the full variable domain is DGGITQSPKYLFRKEGQNVTLSCEQNLNHDAMYWYRQDPGQGLRLIYYSQIVNDFQKGDIAEGYSVSREKKESFPLTVTSAQKNPTAFYLCASSITRTDTQYFGPGTRLTVL.

The table lists this clone with a few counts. The V call is TRBV2, the J call TRBJ1-2, with unresolved D. Germline V gives CDR1 SNHLY, CDR2 FYNNEI. CDR3 length: 13 amino acids. The ends were cut back, 0 bases at V and 5 bases at J, with 7 bases in the middle. CDR3 protein: CASSEAGPYGYTF. CDR3 nucleotide sequence: TGTGCCAGCAGTGAAGCAGGCCCATATGGCTACACCTTC.

The chain joins TRBV30 to TRBJ2-2; D possibly uses TRBD1 or TRBD2 (5 bases each). The CDR3 is 13 amino acids. The V gene's germline CDR1 is GTSNPN and CDR2 SVGIG (reference sequence). The V end lost 5 bases, the J end lost 5 bases, and 12 bases lay between the germline ends. CDR3 region: CAWSGPGTGELFF. The CDR3 coding sequence is TGTGCCTGGTCGGGACCGGGGACCGGGGAGCTGTTTTTT.

This rearrangement joins TRBV12-5 to TRBJ2-7; D call uncertain. The V end lost 0 bases, the J end lost 7 bases, and 4 bases lay between the germline ends. Germline assignment: CDR1 LGHNT and CDR2 FRNRAP. CDR3 length equals 11 residues. DNA for the CDR3: TGTGCTAGTGGTTTGGTACAGGAGCAGTACTTC. Translation gives CASGLVQEQYF.

The chain joins TRBV4-2 to TRBJ2-7; TRBD2 matches 11 bases. Germline assignment: CDR1 LGHNA and CDR2 YNFKEQ. With V trimmed by 0 bases and J by 7 bases, 8 bases remained unmatched. The CDR3 spans 16 residues. CDR3 sequence: CASSQEGTSGRGEQYF. Here the CDR3 DNA reads TGTGCCAGCAGCCAAGAAGGAACTAGCGGGAGAGGGGAGCAGTACTTC.

This rearrangement joins TRBV5-1 to TRBJ2-2; the D is unclear. Germline assignment: CDR1 SGHRS and CDR2 YFSETQ. The V end was cut by 0 bases, the J end by 1 base, with 4 bases between. The CDR3 spans 14 residues. The chain's CDR3 is CASSLEGNTGELFF. DNA for the CDR3: TGCGCCAGCAGCTTGGAGGGGAACACCGGGGAGCTGTTTTTT.

The table lists this clone with a count of one. The chain combines TRBV7-9 with TRBJ2-3; 8 nucleotides agree with TRBD2. The germline V gene encodes CDR1 SEHNR and CDR2 FQNEAQ (reference sequence). With V trimmed by 4 bases and J by 2 bases, 5 bases remained unmatched. The CDR3 runs 15 residues. As DNA, the CDR3 is TGTGCCAGCAGCTCGGGACTAGGCTCCACAGATACGCAGTATTTT. Its protein product is CASSSGLGSTDTQYF.

CDR3 loop: CASSLYGSSDTQYF. The CDR3 nucleotides are TGTGCCAGCAGCTTATACGGGAGTTCGGATACGCAGTATTTT. This chain links TRBV7-2 with TRBJ2-3, with a weak D call TRBD2 (6 bases). V gave up 2 bases and J gave up 6 bases, with 12 bases separating them. Germline CDR1 is SGHTA and CDR2 is FQGNSA. The length of the CDR3 is 14 residues.